Included here is one T cell receptor beta chain sequence, with context. The read gets to within 3 residues of the CDR3 end, and the germline J gene fills in the rest. The CDR3 extends over 15 amino acids. CDR1 is DFQATT, CDR2 SNEGSKA, per germline (reference sequence). The V gene lost 3 bases and the J gene lost 1 base, with 15 bases spanning the gap. The data originate from a study of T cell clonality in common variable immunodeficiency. Repertoires were generated with immunoSEQ multiplex PCR, while TCRdb's copy carries only in-frame clones and drops some. Captured here are fewer than 60,000 clones, none seen once; the top ten comprise more than 2%.

This receptor was identified in a person aged 18 to 69 in good health. The sample taken for sequencing was peripheral blood mononuclear cells. This chain uses TRBV20-1 with TRBJ2-5; possibly TRBD2 for D (7 bases). The CDR3 protein is CSASGGGGVQETQYF. The sequenced CDR3 bases are TGCAGTGCTAGTGGGGGCGGGGGAGTCCAAGAGACC.